This T cell receptor (beta chain) appears in the sequencing data of a study of blood T cells in healthy people across ages. CDR3 size: 15 residues. With 3 bases removed from V and 5 bases from J, the gap between germline ends came to 15 bases. Germline V gene data show CDR1 as SGHTA and CDR2 as FQGNSA. Every participating donor contributed about 10 milliliters of peripheral blood through a draw. Then a second PCR, running about 6 to 11 cycles, was carried out with a sample-barcoded 5' primer and a J-beta primer mix. TCRdb recomputed calls from the 5' RACE reads with MiXCR, one row per CDR3 protein. Altogether over 950,000 distinct CDR3 sequences are present, roughly 50% being singletons, with the ten largest covering about a fifth. This clonotype was detected only a few times.

The clonotype originates from a woman in her sixties in good health. The specimen sequenced was blood. V and J are TRBV7-2 and TRBJ2-3; possibly TRBD1 or TRBD2 for D (5 bases each). The CDR3 sequence: CASSFSSRVVDTQYF. The DNA of the CDR3 is TGTGCCAGCAGCTTCTCTAGCAGGGTTGTAGATACGCAGTATTTT.